This T cell receptor (beta chain) was found in a study of siplizumab effects on memory and regulatory T cells (dated by TCRdb to between 2018 and 2020). The study in broad terms: The study examined how the anti-CD2 antibody siplizumab affects alloreactive T-cell subsets in allogeneic mixed lymphocyte reactions built from human PBMCs. Broad study findings and their caveats: For roughly 75-95% of proliferating CD4+ or CD8+ clones, no naive or memory phenotype could be assigned. Siplizumab significantly lowered the cumulative frequency of alloreactive sequences that could be traced to unstimulated CD4+ memory T cells. The suppressive function of proliferating Tregs from siplizumab cultures was not functionally confirmed. Greater diversity appeared to be present in unstimulated naive T cells than in memory T cells, and a substantial contribution to the alloresponse seemed to be made by naive cells. In reactions with siplizumab, an average of 68.8% of mappable alloreactive CD4+ clones were Treg-derived, compared with roughly 27% in control reactions. Because sequences at frequencies below about 10^-5 were poorly captured, only a minor fraction of alloreactive clones could be mapped back to unstimulated subsets.

To prepare the library, the immunoSEQ multiplex PCR assay was applied. Each sample had 9 x 10^4 or so TCR templates assayed by the deep sequencing platform. Genomic DNA extracted from sorted T cells was used for TCRbeta CDR3 sequencing. The authors' pipeline ran thus. The R programming language was used for clonal analysis of the TCRbeta CDR3 data. Alloreactive CD4+ and CD8+ clones were identified by comparing unstimulated samples to CFSE-low samples taken after the reaction. Regulatory or non-regulatory origin of alloreactive CD4+ clones was assigned by matching sequences to the sorted unstimulated Treg and non-Treg repertoires. TCRdb's version of the immuneACCESS table is confined to in-frame rearrangements and falls short of the full clone set. An unresolved V gene accounts for under half of the shortfall where checked; the remainder is of unknown origin. V and J calls and clone size are given by that table; D and trimming were obtained from the DNA. The table for this sample lists just over 60,000 clones; 70% to 80% of them were counted only once. The ten largest clones add up to approximately 0.4% of the sample.

In addition, sequencing in three donor pairs included unstimulated CD8+ effector memory subsets alongside CD4+ naive, CD8+ naive, CD8+ TEMRA and CD4+ memory subsets. Sorted unstimulated T cells, along with proliferating T cells recovered from mixed lymphocyte reactions, underwent TCRbeta CDR3 sequencing. Fresh whole blood from ten HLA-typed healthy donors was used as the source from which PBMCs were isolated. Comments on this clone: Its antigen is unknown. No qualities accompany the bases; no much larger clone lies one base away.

The sequencing sample was made of memory CD4+ T cells sorted from blood. The cell subset or site label, as the study defines it: unstimulated CD4+ memory T cells. The source is a human donor in good health.

In nucleotides, the sequence is TGTGCCAGCAGAAACCAGGGACAGGGGGGGGATCAGCCCCAGCATTTT. This codes for CASRNQGQGGDQPQHF. The rearrangement combines TRBV27 with TRBJ1-5; 11 of the junction bases match TRBD1. CDR1 and CDR2 (MNHEY, SMNVEV) derive from the germline V gene (reference sequence). The CDR3 contains 16 residues, cysteine and phenylalanine counted. The sequence is cut down to CDR3 DNA, 48 bases in frame from base 1. Relative to germline, V is missing 6 bases and J is missing 5 bases, with 9 bases of the junction outside any gene match.